The 15 T cell receptor beta chains presented below share a single source sample, sequenced in a study of blood T cell repertoires in COVID-19. Assay used: immunoSEQ multiplex PCR; TCRdb lists only in-frame clones, some missing. The table includes 350,000 or so clones, about 88% detected once. The sequenced sample was PBMCs or T cells enriched from blood (not recorded which). Receptors were obtained from a woman in her twenties or thirties who had been exposed to COVID-19.

V is TRBV6-5 and J is TRBJ2-7, with 11 bases lining up with TRBD1. This CDR3 comprises 14 residues. Germline-derived CDR1 and CDR2 are MNHEY and SVGAGI. Trimming cost V 4 bases and J 2 bases; bases outside gene matches: 1. The CDR3 is CASSWTGGAYEQYF. Here the CDR3 DNA reads TGTGCCAGCAGTTGGACAGGGGGCGCCTACGAGCAGTACTTC.

The V gene is TRBV12-5, the J gene TRBJ2-7, with 8 bases lining up with TRBD1. Germline V gene data show CDR1 as LGHNT and CDR2 as FRNRAP. The CDR3 length is 12 residues. The V and J ends lost 6 bases and 6 bases, in that order; junction bases with no gene match: 4. CDR3 sequence (DNA): TGTGCTAGTGGACCGACAGGGGTCGAGCAGTACTTC. The encoded protein is CASGPTGVEQYF.

This chain uses TRBV18 with TRBJ1-5, with 7 bases aligning to TRBD1. CDR1 is KGHSH, CDR2 LQKENI, per germline. This CDR3 is 13 amino acids long. Germline trimming cut 6 bases from V and 4 bases from J; bases unmatched to any gene: 3. The CDR3 loop is CASSRGENQPQHF. CDR3 nucleotides: TGTGCCAGCTCCAGGGGGGAGAATCAGCCCCAGCATTTT.

This chain joins TRBV27 and TRBJ2-2, with 7 nucleotides matching TRBD1. Germline V gene sequence: CDR1 MNHEY, CDR2 SMNVEV (reference sequence). There are 14 residues in the CDR3. V dropped 4 bases and J dropped 6; count of bases not matched to a gene: 5. The CDR3 protein is CASSWGQPPGELFF. The CDR3 DNA is TGTGCCAGCAGTTGGGGACAGCCCCCCGGGGAGCTGTTTTTT.

The V call is TRBV15, the J call TRBJ1-5; D is undetermined. V lost 0 bases to trimming and J lost 1 base, with 4 bases between them. This CDR3 comprises 14 residues. The germline V gene encodes CDR1 LNHNV and CDR2 YYDKDF (reference sequence). The DNA of the CDR3 is TGTGCCACCAGCAGAGATCCGAGCAATCAGCCCCAGCATTTT. This translates into CATSRDPSNQPQHF.

The chain uses TRBV11-3 and TRBJ2-1, with TRBD2 matching 12 bases. The CDR3 consists of 17 residues. Losses at the gene ends were 1 base for V and 7 bases for J; bases not matched to a gene: 8. Germline CDR1 and CDR2: SGHNT and YENEEA. For the CDR3, the DNA is TGTGCCAGCAGCTTAGTCGCCCTAGCGGGAGGGCCTAATGAGCAGTTCTTC. This sequence encodes CASSLVALAGGPNEQFF.

The chain joins TRBV5-8 to TRBJ1-5; tentatively, D is TRBD1 (6 bases). The CDR3 covers 16 residues. Per germline, CDR1 SGHTS and CDR2 YDEGEE. V lost 4 bases and J lost 0, with 14 bases in between. DNA of the CDR3: TGTGCCAGCAGCATAGGGGGGGCCATTAGCAATCAGCCCCAGCATTTT. Encoded protein: CASSIGGAISNQPQHF.

This sequence joins TRBV28 and TRBJ1-1; weak D call: TRBD1 (6 bases). Germline assignment: CDR1 MDHEN and CDR2 SYDVKM. The CDR3 loop spans 15 amino acids. Trimming shortened V by 5 bases and J by 4 bases, and 17 bases separated the two germline ends. The chain's CDR3 is CASSPGEGVTTEAFF. The CDR3 nucleotides read TGTGCCAGCAGTCCGGGGGAGGGGGTAACCACTGAAGCTTTCTTT.

V gene TRBV10-2 combines with J gene TRBJ1-2; 9 positions match TRBD1. Germline V gene sequence: CDR1 WSHSY, CDR2 SAAADI. The J segment lost 7 bases and the V segment lost 4 bases, leaving 4 bases of the junction unmatched. The CDR3 has 13 amino acids. CDR3 bases: TGCGCCAGCAGTGTGGGGACAGGGAGTGGCTACACCTTC. Encoded protein: CASSVGTGSGYTF.

The V gene is TRBV10-1, the J gene TRBJ2-4; no firm D call. Germline-derived CDR1 and CDR2 are WNHNN and SYGVQD (reference sequence). This CDR3 region has 15 residues. V lost 3 bases and J 0 bases, leaving 9 bases between the germline ends. In nucleotides, the CDR3 is TGCGCCAGCAGTGATGGAGCCCTAGCCAAAAACATTCAGTACTTC. Amino acid sequence: CASSDGALAKNIQYF.

V usage is TRBV28 and J usage is TRBJ1-2, with D uncertain. The CDR3 length is 11 residues. The ends were cut back, 10 bases at V and 5 bases at J, with 11 bases in the middle. Germline V gene data show CDR1 as MDHEN and CDR2 as SYDVKM. CDR3 residues: CATSAVYGYTF. CDR3 nucleotides: TGTGCCACCTCGGCGGTATATGGCTACACCTTC.

This clone has ten or more counts. This chain joins TRBV6-4 and TRBJ2-1; D may be TRBD2 (5 bases). The CDR3 runs to 16 residues. The V gene lost 5 bases and the J gene lost 0 bases, with 14 bases spanning the gap. Germline-derived CDR1 and CDR2 are MRHNA and SNTAGT. The CDR3 loop is CASSSGFESSYNEQFF. In DNA, the CDR3 is TGTGCCAGCAGTTCGGGGTTCGAGAGCTCCTACAATGAGCAGTTCTTC.

This clone turned up a few times. The J gene is TRBJ2-1, the V gene TRBV7-8, with 7 bases matching TRBD2. Germline trimming cut 3 bases from V and 10 bases from J; bases unmatched to any gene: 12. The germline gives CDR1 SGHVS, CDR2 FQNEAQ. The CDR3 loop spans 15 amino acids. The CDR3 DNA reads as TGTGCCAGCAGCTTGGGTACTAGCGAAGGGGAAGAGCAGTTCTTC. As protein: CASSLGTSEGEEQFF.

J is TRBJ2-1 and V is TRBV27, with 7 bases fitting TRBD2. Trimming removed 4 bases from V and 0 bases from J; junction bases left unmatched: 3. The germline gives CDR1 MNHEY, CDR2 SMNVEV (reference sequence). The CDR3 runs to 15 residues. The CDR3 nucleotides are TGTGCCAGCAGTTCCGGGACTATCTCCTACAATGAGCAGTTCTTC. Protein product: CASSSGTISYNEQFF.

The genes are TRBV11-3 and TRBJ2-7, with D possibly matching TRBD2 (6 bases). Germline CDR1 is SGHNT and CDR2 is YENEEA. The CDR3 is 15 amino acids. Trimming removed 5 bases from V and 4 bases from J, with 18 bases in between. In DNA, the CDR3 is TGTGCCAGCAGCCTCGGTGTGGGACTCAGTTACGAGCAGTACTTC. This codes for CASSLGVGLSYEQYF.